Each of the 8 T cell receptor beta chains below was sequenced from the same sample in a study of Tregs in tolerant kidney transplant recipients. Assay used: immunoSEQ multiplex PCR; TCRdb lists only in-frame clones, some missing. The table lists tens of thousands of clones, about four fifths of them singletons. The sequenced sample was CD4+ T cells from blood. The receptors derive from a human donor in good health.

The chain uses TRBV20-1 and TRBJ1-2; D unclear. The V end was cut by 1 base, the J end by 0 bases, with 0 bases between. Germline CDR1 and CDR2: DFQATT and SNEGSKA (reference sequence). The CDR3 sequence is 11 residues long. CDR3 sequence (DNA): TGCAGTGCTAGAGCTAACTATGGCTACACCTTC. Its protein is CSARANYGYTF.

The chain employs TRBV6-6 and TRBJ1-5; 7 nucleotides align to TRBD1. Losses at the gene ends were 6 bases for V and 4 bases for J; bases not matched to a gene: 6. The CDR3 is 14 residues long. Germline values: CDR1 MNHNY, CDR2 SVGAGI (reference sequence). The CDR3 region has the DNA TGTGCCAGCAGACCCGACAGGGATAATCAGCCCCAGCATTTT. This sequence encodes CASRPDRDNQPQHF.

The chain uses TRBV5-1 and TRBJ1-6; a weak D match, TRBD1 (6 bases). Germline values: CDR1 SGHRS, CDR2 YFSETQ. Trimming stripped 3 bases from V and 6 bases from J, with 13 bases between. This CDR3 contains 15 residues. CDR3 coding DNA: TGCGCCAGCAGCTCGTCGACAGGACCTAATTCACCCCTCCACTTT. Encoded protein: CASSSSTGPNSPLHF.

The chain combines TRBV19 with TRBJ1-6; the D gene is possibly TRBD1 (5 bases). Germline V gene sequence: CDR1 LNHDA, CDR2 SQIVND (reference sequence). CDR3 length: 14 residues. Trimming removed 5 bases at V and 5 bases at J, with 10 bases between. The DNA of the CDR3 is TGTGCCAGTAGTCGGGGGACCGATAATTCACCCCTCCACTTT. It yields the protein CASSRGTDNSPLHF.

The chain is built from TRBV28 and TRBJ1-3; D call uncertain. V lost 8 bases and J lost 5, with 22 bases in between. Germline values: CDR1 MDHEN, CDR2 SYDVKM. The CDR3 is 16 amino acids. This chain's CDR3 is CASESSWRVGRNTIYF. CDR3 DNA: TGTGCCAGCGAGTCTTCTTGGCGGGTCGGACGAAACACCATATATTTT.

This clone was recorded once. The chain links TRBV7-9 to TRBJ2-7; D might be TRBD1 (6 bases). V gave up 1 base and J gave up 7 bases, with 26 bases separating them. Germline CDR1 is SEHNR and CDR2 is FQNEAQ (reference sequence). The CDR3 is 18 residues long. CDR3 in DNA: TGTGCCAGCAGCTTAGTATCCATTGGGGACACAAGGACCTGGGAGCAGTACTTC. It is translated as CASSLVSIGDTRTWEQYF.

This chain connects TRBV5-4 to TRBJ2-7; 8 bases agree with TRBD1. The CDR3 runs 13 residues. V shed 4 bases and J 9 bases; nucleotides not matched to a gene: 9. The germline V gene has CDR1 SGHNT and CDR2 YYREEE (reference sequence). The chain's CDR3 is CASSVDREFGQYF. The CDR3 DNA reads as TGTGCCAGCAGCGTGGACAGGGAATTTGGGCAGTACTTC.

The chain has TRBV2 and TRBJ2-4; a possible D gene is TRBD2 (6 bases). Trimming removed 6 bases at V and 0 bases at J, with 15 bases between. CDR3 size: 16 residues. Germline V gives CDR1 SNHLY, CDR2 FYNNEI. CDR3 sequence: CASSPVEGIAKNIQYF. The CDR3 coding sequence is TGTGCCAGCAGCCCCGTGGAGGGAATAGCCAAAAACATTCAGTACTTC.